Listed below are T cell receptor beta chains from one sample, sequenced in a study of control samples from healthy donors and cancer patients. The assay was immunoSEQ multiplex PCR, and TCRdb's table has in-frame clones only and misses some. The sample records approximately 150,000 clones, roughly 90% being singletons. The sample consisted of blood. The receptors derive from a man aged 25 to 45 in good health. Both conserved end residues are part of each CDR3.

>TRBV5-1
CASSLDTSGSVINEQFF
>TRBV2
CASIPTGTNLAKNIQYF
>TRBV24-1
CATSHLGDNEQFF
>TRBV19
CASSRGSADTEAFF
>TRBV7-2
CASSLIAGPNTGELFF
>TRBV19
CASRAIVDQETQYF
>TRBV6-2/TRBV6-3
CASSGVVPRYSNQPQHF
>TRBV18
CASSPDRVGTEAFF
>TRBV19
CASSRTGGEETQYF
>TRBV2
CASSVGPGQGAYEQYF
>TRBV18
CASSQQGSGYEQYF
>TRBV6-5
CASRDGQGGRNTIYF
>TRBV9
CASSVGASSYEQYF
>TRBV7-2
CASSLGGSSSYEQYF
>TRBV7-9
CASSTKGQGTPYEQYF
>TRBV7-2
CASSPRGRDYGYTF
>TRBV14
CASSQGLAGVPETQYF